What follows are 14 T cell receptor beta chains derived from one specimen sequenced in a study of blood T cells in healthy people across ages. With a J-beta primer mix and a sample-barcoded 5' primer, a second PCR ran about 7 to 12 cycles. TCRdb reanalysed the 5' RACE reads using MiXCR and keeps one entry per CDR3 protein. The sample consists of roughly 550,000 distinct CDR3 sequences, under 30% of them appearing once. The sample was also linked to a second study, of T cells of mothers and their children.

The specimen sequenced was blood. The receptors were sampled from a boy aged 5-17 years in good health.

This clonotype was counted between two and nine times. The chain uses TRBV20-1 and TRBJ2-3; 10 bases are shared with TRBD2. Germline V CDR1 and CDR2: DFQATT, SNEGSKA (reference sequence). Trimming removed 3 bases from V and 3 bases from J; junction bases left unmatched: 6. The CDR3 totals 15 residues. CDR3 DNA sequence: TGCAGTGCTAGGCCCAGCGGGGGGGGAACAGATACGCAGTATTTT. It translates to CSARPSGGGTDTQYF.

The chain is built from TRBV6-1 and TRBJ1-4, with D hard to call. Deletions cut 6 bases from V and 0 bases from J, with 17 bases between. Germline assignment: CDR1 MNHNS and CDR2 SASEGT. This CDR3 is built from 17 residues. CDR3 loop: CASRQRRALSTNEKLFF. CDR3 DNA sequence: TGTGCCAGCAGGCAACGTAGGGCTCTTTCAACTAATGAAAAACTGTTTTTT.

This clonotype has a handful of counts. The chain combines TRBV20-1 with TRBJ2-1; possibly TRBD1 for D (7 bases). The CDR3 length is 17 residues. Trimming pared 4 bases from V and 1 base from J, leaving 20 bases between. The germline V gene encodes CDR1 DFQATT and CDR2 SNEGSKA (reference sequence). CDR3 bases: TGCAGTGCTAAGACAGGGCTGGGACTTCTGTCCTACAATGAGCAGTTCTTC. Its protein is CSAKTGLGLLSYNEQFF.

This chain joins TRBV20-1 and TRBJ2-4; D is uncertain. Trimming pared 0 bases from V and 8 bases from J, leaving 17 bases between. The CDR3 loop spans 15 amino acids. CDR1 and CDR2 (germline): DFQATT, SNEGSKA (reference sequence). The CDR3 DNA sequence: TGCAGTGCTAGAGATCCCAGGATTCCTATGGACATTCAGTACTTC. Protein product: CSARDPRIPMDIQYF.

The chain is built from TRBV4-1 and TRBJ1-2, with 8 bases identical to TRBD1. The CDR3 has 15 residues. Germline CDR1 MGHRA, CDR2 YSYEKL. The V gene end was trimmed by 1 base and the J gene end by 8 bases; junction bases not matched to a gene: 9. CDR3: CASSQVGQGYRGYTF. The CDR3, as DNA: TGCGCCAGCAGCCAAGTCGGACAGGGTTACAGGGGCTACACCTTC.

In this sample, this clonotype turned up many times. J is TRBJ2-1 and V is TRBV12-3 or TRBV12-4; 9 nucleotides agree with TRBD2. Losses at the gene ends were 3 bases for V and 5 bases for J; bases not matched to a gene: 2. This CDR3 is 14 amino acids long. As DNA, the CDR3 is TGTGCCAGCAGTTTGCGGGAGGGGCACAATGAGCAGTTCTTC. Protein product: CASSLREGHNEQFF.

This chain uses TRBV6-9 with TRBJ2-6, with 8 positions matching TRBD1. In germline, CDR1 is MNHGY, CDR2 SVAAGI. The CDR3 extends over 17 amino acids. CDR3 sequence: CASSGTGIYPGANVLTF. DNA for the CDR3: TGTGCGTCTTCCGGGACAGGCATCTATCCTGGGGCCAACGTCCTGACTTTC.

The rearrangement joins TRBV5-1 to TRBJ2-1; 13 bases are shared with TRBD2. The germline V gene has CDR1 SGHRS and CDR2 YFSETQ. J lost 7 bases, V lost 3 bases, and 1 base had no gene match. The CDR3 loop spans 14 amino acids. The CDR3 loop reads CASSSTSGGNEQFF. In nucleotides, the CDR3 is TGCGCCAGCAGCTCGACTAGCGGGGGGAATGAGCAGTTCTTC.

Only a few counts were recorded for this clonotype. The DNA of the CDR3 is TGTGCCAGCAGCTTAGTCAGGGGGCGCCTGTTTTACCAGGATGAAAAACTGTTTTTT. It specifies CASSLVRGRLFYQDEKLFF. The V call is TRBV5-6, the J call TRBJ1-4, with TRBD1 identical over 8 bases. V dropped 2 bases and J dropped 6; count of bases not matched to a gene: 18. Germline V gives CDR1 SGHDT, CDR2 YYEEEE. CDR3 length equals 19 residues.

This chain uses TRBV7-2 with TRBJ2-1; TRBD2 matches 9 bases. Germline loops: CDR1 SGHTA, CDR2 FQGNSA. The CDR3 sequence is 16 residues long. V lost 5 bases to trimming and J lost 8 bases; unmatched junction nucleotides: 13. The CDR3 sequence is CASSPGGASGIYEQFF. Here the CDR3 DNA reads TGTGCCAGCAGCCCCGGGGGGGCTAGCGGGATCTATGAGCAGTTCTTC.

V usage is TRBV14 and J usage is TRBJ2-5, with 7 bases matching TRBD2. V dropped 6 bases and J dropped 2; count of bases not matched to a gene: 9. Germline CDR1 is SGHDN and CDR2 is FVKESK. The CDR3 sequence is 15 residues long. The CDR3 is CASSRITGGQETQYF. The CDR3 DNA sequence: TGTGCCAGCAGTCGGATTACGGGGGGACAAGAGACCCAGTACTTC. The full variable domain, completed using reference TRBV14 and TRBJ2-5, is EAGVTQFPSHSVIEKGQTVTLRCDPISGHDNLYWYRRVMGKEIKFLLHFVKESKQDESGMPNNRFLAERTGGTYSTLKVQPAELEDSGVYFCASSRITGGQETQYFGPGTRLLVL.

This clonotype was found a few times. The J gene is TRBJ1-6, the V gene TRBV27; 7 bases map to TRBD1. Germline V lookup: CDR1 MNHEY, CDR2 SMNVEV (reference sequence). This CDR3 comprises 17 residues. The V gene end was trimmed by 5 bases and the J gene end by 3 bases; junction bases not matched to a gene: 10. This CDR3 reads CASSNTGRDSYNSPLHF. The CDR3 DNA is TGTGCCAGCAGTAACACCGGACGGGACAGCTATAATTCACCCCTCCACTTT.

The rearrangement joins TRBV7-2 to TRBJ2-4; no firm D call. Trimming took 4 bases from V and 0 from J, leaving 4 bases between them. The CDR3 has 13 amino acids. Germline V lookup: CDR1 SGHTA, CDR2 FQGNSA. The CDR3 DNA sequence: TGTGCCAGCAGCTGGGCAGCCAAAAACATTCAGTACTTC. Its translation is CASSWAAKNIQYF. The full variable domain, rest sourced from reference TRBV7-2 and TRBJ2-4, is GAGVSQSPSNKVTEKGKDVELRCDPISGHTALYWYRQSLGQGLEFLIYFQGNSAPDKSGLPSDRFSAERTGGSVSTLTIQRTQQEDSAVYLCASSWAAKNIQYFGAGTRLSVL.

V usage is TRBV12-3 or TRBV12-4 and J usage is TRBJ2-5; 7 bases match TRBD1. The CDR3 sequence is 16 residues long. Trimming took 2 bases from V and 0 from J; bases not matched to a gene: 6. The CDR3 coding sequence is TGTGCCAGCAGTTTAACAGGGGCTTGGGACCAAGAGACCCAGTACTTC. Protein product: CASSLTGAWDQETQYF.